Sequencing of this T cell receptor beta chain was carried out in a study of Ad26.COV2.S vaccination and SARS-CoV-2 variants. Points from the study as a whole: A substantial breadth of spike-specific CD8+ and CD4+ T cell responses after vaccination has been reported.

CDR1 and CDR2 (germline): LNHNV, YYDKDF (reference sequence). The J segment lost 10 bases and the V segment lost 5 bases, leaving 11 bases of the junction unmatched. The CDR3 sequence is 15 residues long. Remarks on this clone: Its antigen is as yet unknown.

Generated by immunoSEQ multiplex PCR, the TCRdb table keeps only in-frame clones and is missing some. This table has 150,000 to 200,000 clones, 87% appearing once. The origin of this receptor is a human donor who had recovered from COVID-19. Sequencing used peripheral blood, obtained after recovery from COVID-19. The chain combines TRBV15 with TRBJ1-6; TRBD1 matches 7 bases. CDR3 nucleotide sequence: TGTGCCACCAGCCCGTACACAGGGGTCCGGTCACCCCTCCACTTT. Protein sequence: CATSPYTGVRSPLHF. Together with reference TRBV15 and TRBJ1-6, the CDR3 gives the full variable domain: DAMVIQNPRYQVTQFGKPVTLSCSQTLNHNVMYWYQQKSSQAPKLLFHYYDKDFNNEADTPDNFQSRRPNTSFCFLDIRSPGLGDTAMYLCATSPYTGVRSPLHFGNGTRLTVT.